This T cell receptor beta chain was sequenced for a study of blood T cell repertoires in COVID-19. Study-level information: Samples came from the United States, Italy and Spain, spanning acute and convalescent COVID-19. Sources were T cells, B-cell-depleted T cells, or PBMCs; the material itself was cDNA or gDNA.

Trimming took off 6 bases at V and 2 bases at J, with 16 bases between the two ends. Germline V CDR1 and CDR2: SQVTM, ANQGSEA. This CDR3 has 14 amino acids. In the original workflow: Amplified reference gene primers provided the basis for estimating nucleated cell counts. Profiled with immunoSEQ multiplex PCR; TCRdb holds only in-frame clones, not every one. The DNA was the basis for D and trimming; V, J and clone size are from that table. The repertoire includes 130,000 to 150,000 clones, 70% to 85% of them detected once, and about a tenth sits in the top ten. The origin of this receptor is a man aged 60 to 69 with active or convalescent COVID-19. The specimen was peripheral blood. The rearrangement joins TRBV29-1 to TRBJ1-2; TRBD1 might be the D (6 bases). DNA of the CDR3: TGCAGCGTCATACGGGACACCACAAACTATGGCTACACCTTC. Translated: CSVIRDTTNYGYTF.